Listed below are T cell receptor beta chains from one sample, sequenced in a study of cytomegalovirus exposure and HLA in healthy donors. The protocol was immunoSEQ multiplex PCR, while the TCRdb copy is restricted to in-frame clones and leaves out a portion. The sample has some 130,000 clones; the top ten hold approximately 1.5%. Sequencing was performed on PBMCs. Source of these receptors: a woman aged 40-49 years in good health and CMV-seronegative. CDR3s include the opening cysteine and the closing phenylalanine or tryptophan. A D gene is named only where the DNA matches it firmly.

d_call	v_call	j_call	cdr3_nt	cdr3_aa
TRBD1	TRBV7-9	TRBJ1-4	TGTGCCAGCAGCTTAGTTACAGGGGGCCGTGAAAAACTGTTTTTT	CASSLVTGGREKLFF
TRBD1	TRBV19	TRBJ1-5	TGTGCCAGTGCATCGGGACAGGCGTACAATCAGCCCCAGCATTTT	CASASGQAYNQPQHF
-	TRBV7-5	TRBJ2-6	TGTGTCAGAGGTCGGACAGGGGGTTTGTTCGGGGCCAACGTCCTGACTTTC	CVRGRTGGLFGANVLTF
-	TRBV5-6	TRBJ1-3	TGTGCCAGCAGCCCCCCCCGGGGAGGAAACACCATATATTTT	CASSPPRGGNTIYF
-	TRBV2	TRBJ1-6	TGTGCCAGCAGAGACAGACAAATTTCACCCCTCCACTTT	CASRDRQISPLHF
TRBD1	TRBV6-5	TRBJ1-6	TGTGCCAGCAGCCGGACAGGGATTTATAATTCACCCCTCCACTTT	CASSRTGIYNSPLHF
TRBD2	TRBV27	TRBJ2-3	TGTGCCAGCGGTCACGTCGTAGCGGGCCCCACGACAGATACGCAGTATTTT	CASGHVVAGPTTDTQYF
-	TRBV28	TRBJ1-1	TGTGCCAGCGGCCCCGTTCAAGGGGGCACTGAAGCTTTCTTT	CASGPVQGGTEAFF
TRBD1	TRBV2	TRBJ1-4	TGTGCCAGCAGTGAGACCGAGGGGGCGGCATACGAAAAACTGTTTTTT	CASSETEGAAYEKLFF
-	TRBV19	TRBJ2-1	TGTGCCAGTACCCTGAGGGGGGGCTATGAGCAGTTCTTC	CASTLRGGYEQFF
-	TRBV7-9	TRBJ1-1	TGTGCCAGCAGCTCAGGGCCAAACACTGAAGCTTTCTTT	CASSSGPNTEAFF
TRBD1	TRBV7-2	TRBJ1-1	TGTGCCAGCAGCTTCCGCACAGGGGGAAGGGACACTGAAGCTTTCTTT	CASSFRTGGRDTEAFF
-	TRBV4-3	TRBJ2-1	TGCGCCAGCAGCCAAGGGGGGGTTGCCTACAATGAGCAGTTCTTC	CASSQGGVAYNEQFF
TRBD1	TRBV9	TRBJ1-2	TGTGCCAGCAGCGTAGGGACAGGGTCGGTGTCGGTCTATGGCTACACCTTC	CASSVGTGSVSVYGYTF
-	TRBV27	TRBJ2-7	TGTGCCAGCAGTTTATCACAGGACAGTCGCTACGAGCAGTACTTC	CASSLSQDSRYEQYF
TRBD1	TRBV15	TRBJ1-2	TGTGCCACCAGCAGAGGGACAGGGATTCCTAACTATGGCTACACCTTC	CATSRGTGIPNYGYTF
-	TRBV18	TRBJ1-3	TGTGCCAGCTCACCCAATATGCAGGGGTCGACGACTGGAAACACCATATATTTT	CASSPNMQGSTTGNTIYF
TRBD1	TRBV6-6	TRBJ1-6	TGTGCCAGCATGATGACAGGGCGGTCCAATTCACCCCTCCACTTT	CASMMTGRSNSPLHF
-	TRBV6-5	TRBJ1-3	TGTGCCAGCAGTTACGAGGCGGGGTTCTCTGGAAACACCATATATTTT	CASSYEAGFSGNTIYF
-	TRBV11-2	TRBJ1-5	TGTGCCAGCAGCTTCTCCATAGATAATCAGCCCCAGCATTTT	CASSFSIDNQPQHF
-	TRBV6-5	TRBJ1-2	TGTGCCAGCAGCCTGGACAGCAACTATGGCTACACCTTC	CASSLDSNYGYTF
TRBD1	TRBV7-6	TRBJ1-1	TGTGCCAGCAGCGCCGACAGGGGCACTGAAGCTTTCTTT	CASSADRGTEAFF
-	TRBV5-5	TRBJ2-5	TGTGCCAGCAGCTTGGCAGGGCCCGAGACCCAGTACTTC	CASSLAGPETQYF
-	TRBV28	TRBJ1-5	TGTGCCAGCAGTCCCCCGCTAATAAAGCCCCAGCATTTT	CASSPPLIKPQHF
-	TRBV5-6	TRBJ1-6	TGTGCCAGCAGCTTGGGACTGGCGAATTCACCCCTCCACTTT	CASSLGLANSPLHF
TRBD1	TRBV27	TRBJ1-6	TGTGCCAGCAGTTTTGGGACAGGGGGTTCACCCCTCCACTTT	CASSFGTGGSPLHF
-	TRBV2	TRBJ1-4	TGTGCCAGCAGCACAACTAATGAAAAACTGTTTTTT	CASSTTNEKLFF
-	TRBV7-8	TRBJ1-2	TGTGCCAGCAGCTTAGCGCTACAGGGTGCCGGCGGCTACACCTTC	CASSLALQGAGGYTF
TRBD2	TRBV4-3	TRBJ2-3	TGCGCCAGCAGCCAAGATATTGGGCGGGGGGGCACAGATACGCAGTATTTT	CASSQDIGRGGTDTQYF
TRBD2	TRBV5-4	TRBJ2-3	TGTGCCAGCAGCCTGACTAGCGGGGCAACAGATACGCAGTATTTT	CASSLTSGATDTQYF
-	TRBV9	TRBJ2-5	TGTGCCAGCAGCGAGGGGAGGTTCCAAGAGACCCAGTACTTC	CASSEGRFQETQYF
TRBD1	TRBV4-1	TRBJ2-2	TGCGCCAGCAGTCGGCCGGGACAGGGGTCCGGGGAGCTGTTTTTT	CASSRPGQGSGELFF
-	TRBV6-1	TRBJ1-5	TGTGCCAGCAGTGTACCGGGACCCCAGCATTTT	CASSVPGPQHF
-	TRBV28	TRBJ1-2	TGTGCCAGCAGTTTACCCCCGGGGACTGCTAACTATGGCTACACCTTC	CASSLPPGTANYGYTF
TRBD2	TRBV5-5	TRBJ2-4	TGTGCCAGCAGCTTTACTAGCGGGGGGTTAGACATTCAGTACTTC	CASSFTSGGLDIQYF
-	TRBV7-2	TRBJ2-2	TGTGCCAGCAAATGGGGACATAACACCGGGGAGCTGTTTTTT	CASKWGHNTGELFF
-	TRBV18	TRBJ1-1	TGTGCCAGCTCATCGGGACTGACGAACACTGAAGCTTTCTTT	CASSSGLTNTEAFF
TRBD1	TRBV4-3	TRBJ1-1	TGCGCCAGCAGCCTCGAGGACAGGTACACTGAAGCTTTCTTT	CASSLEDRYTEAFF
TRBD1	TRBV2	TRBJ1-2	TGTGCCAGCAGTGAACCCCCCGGGACAGGGGACGGCTATGGCTACACCTTC	CASSEPPGTGDGYGYTF
TRBD1	TRBV7-3	TRBJ1-2	TGTGCCAGCAGCTCCACAGGGGAAGAGGGCTACACCTTC	CASSSTGEEGYTF
-	TRBV19	TRBJ2-5	TGTGCCAGTAGTAGACTCATTCAAGAGACCCAGTACTTC	CASSRLIQETQYF
-	TRBV28	TRBJ1-6	TGTGCCAGCAGTTTCAGGAATTCACCCCTCCACTTT	CASSFRNSPLHF
-	TRBV9	TRBJ1-2	TGTGCCAGCATGGGGGGTAGAAGAGGCTACACCTTC	CASMGGRRGYTF
-	TRBV5-1	TRBJ1-4	TGCGCCAGCAGCATAGATATGAGTAAACTGTTTTTT	CASSIDMSKLFF
-	TRBV25-1	TRBJ1-1	TGTGCCAGCAGTCCCCGCAGGGACACTGAAGCTTTCTTT	CASSPRRDTEAFF
-	TRBV14	TRBJ2-7	TGTGCCAGCAGCCCCCCGCTGAGCTCCTACGAGCAGTACTTC	CASSPPLSSYEQYF
-	TRBV7-7	TRBJ2-5	TGTGCTAGCAGCTTGGGACTGATTCAAGAGACCCAGTACTTC	CASSLGLIQETQYF
TRBD2	TRBV11-1	TRBJ2-1	TGTGCCAGCAGCTCCACTAGCGGGGCCTACAATGAGCAGTTCTTC	CASSSTSGAYNEQFF
-	TRBV5-1	TRBJ2-3	TGCGCCAGCAGCTTGCAGGGCGCGGGGACAGATACGCAGTATTTT	CASSLQGAGTDTQYF